Listed below are T cell receptor beta chains from one sample, sequenced in a study of blood T cell repertoires in COVID-19. The method was immunoSEQ multiplex PCR; TCRdb's version includes in-frame clones alone and lacks a portion of them. The sample lists tens of thousands of clones; about 86% were seen once. Sequenced input: peripheral blood. The receptors originated from an elderly woman with acute or convalescent COVID-19. Each CDR3 is given with its conserved first and last residue. D genes are given only for firm matches. Clone sizes are given selectively: once, few, many, or a class where the clone is expanded.

abundance	v_gene	d_gene	j_gene	CDR3aa
NA	TRBV5-5	NA	TRBJ2-7	CASSLQGGIAYEQYF
NA	TRBV5-1	NA	TRBJ2-1	CASSLGLATYNEQFF
NA	TRBV7-9	NA	TRBJ2-7	CASSPEGRLSSYEQYF
NA	TRBV10-3	TRBD2	TRBJ2-2	CAIRGTSGAANTGELFF
NA	TRBV10-1	TRBD1	TRBJ2-7	CAILERGQTYYEQYF
NA	TRBV11-2	TRBD1	TRBJ1-6	CASSRDRLGSPLHF
once	TRBV6-6	NA	TRBJ1-5	CASSSRAGELSQHF
NA	TRBV9	TRBD1	TRBJ2-2	CASSVGGQGNTGELFF
NA	TRBV7-3	NA	TRBJ1-2	CASSPGTSGYTF
NA	TRBV9	TRBD2	TRBJ2-5	CASSVGDSGGAAETQYF
NA	TRBV6-5	NA	TRBJ2-7	CASSPGRPTYEQYF
NA	TRBV24-1	TRBD1	TRBJ2-1	CATSEPGQESYVF
NA	TRBV2	NA	TRBJ1-2	CASSDWRNYGYTF
NA	TRBV5-5	TRBD1	TRBJ1-1	CASSKGQLTEAFF
NA	TRBV5-1	TRBD1	TRBJ2-3	CASSLAPGQGMDTQYF
NA	TRBV5-1	NA	TRBJ1-2	CASSLIPGGSYGYTF
NA	TRBV5-6	NA	TRBJ1-5	CASSSSEGQQFYSNQPQHF
few	TRBV28	NA	TRBJ1-2	CASSLTENYYGYTF
NA	TRBV9	NA	TRBJ2-3	CASSVGFSGTSTDTQYF
NA	TRBV29-1	TRBD1	TRBJ2-7	CSVLMDRGSREQYF
NA	TRBV5-1	NA	TRBJ1-2	CASSATGTGVYGYTF
NA	TRBV3-1/TRBV3-2	TRBD2	TRBJ2-7	CASSLGLAGVAYEQYF
NA	TRBV30	TRBD2	TRBJ2-2	CAWNPVGGGGGTGELFF